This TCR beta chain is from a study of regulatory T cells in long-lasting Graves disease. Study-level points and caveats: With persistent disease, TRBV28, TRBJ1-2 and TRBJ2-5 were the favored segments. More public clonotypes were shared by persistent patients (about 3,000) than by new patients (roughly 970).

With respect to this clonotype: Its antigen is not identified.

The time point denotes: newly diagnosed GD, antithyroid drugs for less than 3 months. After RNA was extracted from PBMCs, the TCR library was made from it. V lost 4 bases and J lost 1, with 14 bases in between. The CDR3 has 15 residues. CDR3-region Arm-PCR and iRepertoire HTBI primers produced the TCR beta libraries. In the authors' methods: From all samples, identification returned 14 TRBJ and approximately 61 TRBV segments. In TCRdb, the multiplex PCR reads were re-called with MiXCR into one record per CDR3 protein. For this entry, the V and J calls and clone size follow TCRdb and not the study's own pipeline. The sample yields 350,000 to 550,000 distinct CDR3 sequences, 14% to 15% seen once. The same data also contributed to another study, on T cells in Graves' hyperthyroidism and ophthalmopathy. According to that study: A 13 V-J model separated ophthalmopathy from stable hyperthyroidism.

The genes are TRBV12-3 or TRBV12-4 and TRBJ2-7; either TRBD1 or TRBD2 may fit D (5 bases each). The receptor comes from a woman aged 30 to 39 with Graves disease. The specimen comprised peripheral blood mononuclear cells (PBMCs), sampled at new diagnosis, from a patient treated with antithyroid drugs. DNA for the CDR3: TGTGCCAGCAGTTCACCGGGACGCCCGTCCTACGAGCAGTACTTC. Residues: CASSSPGRPSYEQYF.